This T cell receptor (beta chain) came from a study of T cell repertoires in cytomegalovirus infection. General study findings and limits: Pooled public TCR beta family frequency picked out CMV carriers with the relevant HLA.

The table lists this clonotype with many counts. The target antigen is unknown. Each CDR3 protein is one row after TCRdb ran MiXCR on the reads. The repertoire includes 290,000 or so distinct CDR3 sequences, about 9.2% of them detected once, and around 2.4% sits in the top ten. Germline V gives CDR1 MNHEY, CDR2 SVGEGT. The CDR3 runs 13 residues. V lost 8 bases and J lost 9, with 14 bases in between. The sequencing input was PBMCs. This clonotype was obtained from a human donor in good health (CMV status not recorded). Some clones in this sample may be carry-over from other donors' samples. This rearrangement joins TRBV6-2 or TRBV6-3 to TRBJ1-6; the D is unclear. CDR3: CASGPGFGSPLHF. Here the CDR3 DNA reads TGTGCCAGCGGCCCCGGATTCGGTTCACCCCTCCACTTT.